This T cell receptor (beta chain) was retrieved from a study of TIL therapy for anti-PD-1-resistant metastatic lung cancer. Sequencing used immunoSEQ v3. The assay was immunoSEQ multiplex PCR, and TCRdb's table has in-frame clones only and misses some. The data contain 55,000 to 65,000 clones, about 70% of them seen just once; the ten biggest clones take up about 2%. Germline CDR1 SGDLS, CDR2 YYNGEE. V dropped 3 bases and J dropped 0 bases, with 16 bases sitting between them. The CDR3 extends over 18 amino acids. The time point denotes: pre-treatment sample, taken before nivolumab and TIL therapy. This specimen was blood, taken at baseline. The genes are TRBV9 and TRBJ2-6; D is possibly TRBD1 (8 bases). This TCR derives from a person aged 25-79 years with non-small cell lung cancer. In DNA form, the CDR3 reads TGTGCCAGCAGCGGGACAGGGAGGGCCTTCTCTGGGGCCAACGTCCTGACTTTC. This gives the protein CASSGTGRAFSGANVLTF.